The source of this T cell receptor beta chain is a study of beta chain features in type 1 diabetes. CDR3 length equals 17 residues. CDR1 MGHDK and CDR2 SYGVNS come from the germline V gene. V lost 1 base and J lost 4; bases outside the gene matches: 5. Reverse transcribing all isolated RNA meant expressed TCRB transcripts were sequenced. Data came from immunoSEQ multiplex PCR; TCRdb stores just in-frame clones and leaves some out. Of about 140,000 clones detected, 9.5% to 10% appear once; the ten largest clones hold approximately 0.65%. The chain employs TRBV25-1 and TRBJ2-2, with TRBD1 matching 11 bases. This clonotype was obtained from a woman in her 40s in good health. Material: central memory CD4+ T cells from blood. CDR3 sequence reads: CASSESSGTGGTGELFF. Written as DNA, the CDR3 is TGTGCCAGCAGTGAATCATCCGGGACAGGGGGCACCGGGGAGCTGTTTTTT.